This T cell receptor (beta chain) was identified during a study of identical twins. Study-level results: Models underpredicted monozygotic twin sharing of out-of-frame TCR alpha. For zero-insertion analyses, partial confounding could come from invariant MAIT and iNKT cells. Cross-sectional statistical analysis was relied on for the conclusions, without the same donors being followed.

This clonotype has more than one count but fewer than ten. The antigen remains undetermined. CDR1 and CDR2 from the germline V gene are DFQATT and SNEGSKA (reference sequence). V lost 3 bases to trimming and J lost 2 bases, with 8 bases between them. CDR3 size: 12 residues. With template switching, a universal primer site was added, and the cDNA carried unique molecular identifiers. TCRdb itself ran the 5' RACE reads through MiXCR, one entry per CDR3 protein. The sample includes around 480,000 distinct CDR3 sequences, more than 13% seen only once; the top ten take 0.4% to 0.55%. The same specimen was also included in a second study, on yellow fever vaccine responses in identical twins.

The clonotype was recovered from a young woman in good health. The material sequenced was CD4+ T cells sorted from blood. The chain combines TRBV20-1 with TRBJ2-7; TRBD2 is a possible D gene (6 bases). In nucleotides, the CDR3 is TGCAGTGCTAGGGGGGGAACCTACGAGCAGTACTTC. Translated, it gives CSARGGTYEQYF.